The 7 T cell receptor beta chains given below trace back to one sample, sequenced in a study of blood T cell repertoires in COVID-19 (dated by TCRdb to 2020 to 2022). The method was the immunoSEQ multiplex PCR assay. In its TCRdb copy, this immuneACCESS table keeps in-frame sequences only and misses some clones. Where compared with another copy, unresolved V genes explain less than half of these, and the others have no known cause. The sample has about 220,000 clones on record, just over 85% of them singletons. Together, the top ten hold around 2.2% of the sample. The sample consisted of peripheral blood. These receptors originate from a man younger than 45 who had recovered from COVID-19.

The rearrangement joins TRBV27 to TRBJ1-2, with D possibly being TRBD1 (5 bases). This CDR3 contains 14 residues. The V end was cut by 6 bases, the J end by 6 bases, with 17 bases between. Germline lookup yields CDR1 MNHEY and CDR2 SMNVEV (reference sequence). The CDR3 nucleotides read TGTGCCAGCAGGCAAGCGGGGGGGAATCATGGCTACACCTTC. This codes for CASRQAGGNHGYTF.

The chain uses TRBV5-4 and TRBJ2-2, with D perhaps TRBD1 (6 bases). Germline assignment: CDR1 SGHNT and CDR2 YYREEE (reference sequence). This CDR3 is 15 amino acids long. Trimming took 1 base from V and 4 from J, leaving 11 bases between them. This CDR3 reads CASSLRQGSTGELFF. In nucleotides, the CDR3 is TGTGCCAGCAGCTTGAGGCAGGGGAGCACCGGGGAGCTGTTTTTT.

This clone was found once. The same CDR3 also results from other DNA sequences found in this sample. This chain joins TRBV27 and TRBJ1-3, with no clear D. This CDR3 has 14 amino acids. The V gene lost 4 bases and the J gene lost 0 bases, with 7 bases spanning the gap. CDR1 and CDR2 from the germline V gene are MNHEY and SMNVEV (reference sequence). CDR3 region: CASSSGSSGNTIYF. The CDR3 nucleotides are TGTGCCAGCAGTTCAGGCTCCTCTGGAAACACCATATATTTT.

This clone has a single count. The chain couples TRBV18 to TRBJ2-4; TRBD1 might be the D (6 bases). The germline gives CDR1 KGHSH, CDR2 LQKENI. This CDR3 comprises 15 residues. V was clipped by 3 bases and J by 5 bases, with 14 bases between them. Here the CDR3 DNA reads TGTGCCAGCTCACCGCCGACAGGTATCCAAAACATTCAGTACTTC. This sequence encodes CASSPPTGIQNIQYF.

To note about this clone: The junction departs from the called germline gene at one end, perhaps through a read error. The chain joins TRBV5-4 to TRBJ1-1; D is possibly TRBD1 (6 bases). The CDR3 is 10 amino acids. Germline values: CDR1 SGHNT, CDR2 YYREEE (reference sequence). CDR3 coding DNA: TGTGCCAGCAGCTTTAGGGACATCCTCTTT. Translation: CASSFRDILF.

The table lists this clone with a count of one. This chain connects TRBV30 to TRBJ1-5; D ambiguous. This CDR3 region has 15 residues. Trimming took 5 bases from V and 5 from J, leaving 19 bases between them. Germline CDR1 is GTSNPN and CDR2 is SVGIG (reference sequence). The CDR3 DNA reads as TGTGCCTGGCGCCCGGGAGAGACGCATTATCAGCCCCAGCATTTT. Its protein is CAWRPGETHYQPQHF.

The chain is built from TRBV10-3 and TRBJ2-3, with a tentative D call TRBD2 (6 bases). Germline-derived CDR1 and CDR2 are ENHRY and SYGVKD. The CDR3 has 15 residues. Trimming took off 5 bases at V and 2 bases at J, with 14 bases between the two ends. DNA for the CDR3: TGTGCCATCAGTCAGCTGGGGGGATACACAGATACGCAGTATTTT. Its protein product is CAISQLGGYTDTQYF.